This passage covers 30 T cell receptor beta chains from one sample sequenced in a study of PD-1 blockade in classical Hodgkin lymphoma. Sequencing was performed with immunoSEQ multiplex PCR; in TCRdb, only in-frame clones are kept and a portion is missing. The sample comprises about 7,800 clones, about 82% of which are singletons, and around 20% rests with the top ten. Each patient relapsed following autologous stem cell transplantation, and prior brentuximab vedotin exposure differed. CD8+ T cell isolation from thawed PBMCs was performed by magnetic negative selection. This specimen was CD8+ T cells from blood, taken at baseline. The receptors were gathered from a human donor with classical Hodgkin lymphoma.

This chain links TRBV28 with TRBJ2-5; 9 bases are shared with TRBD1. Trimming cost V 2 bases and J 3 bases; bases outside gene matches: 4. This CDR3 region has 15 residues. The germline gives CDR1 MDHEN, CDR2 SYDVKM. The CDR3 is CASSLGDRVEETQYF. In DNA, the CDR3 is TGTGCCAGCAGTTTAGGGGACAGGGTAGAAGAGACCCAGTACTTC.

The CDR3 loop is CASSLLAGELFF. CDR3 coding DNA: TGTGCCAGCAGTTTACTGGCCGGGGAGCTGTTTTTT. The chain combines TRBV27 with TRBJ2-2; no firm D call. The CDR3 is 12 residues long. Germline V lookup: CDR1 MNHEY, CDR2 SMNVEV (reference sequence). Deletions cut 2 bases from V and 6 bases from J, with 4 bases between.

Written as DNA, the CDR3 is TGTGCCTGGGAGGGACTAGCCTACGAGCAGTACTTC. Its translation is CAWEGLAYEQYF. This chain connects TRBV30 to TRBJ2-7; 8 bases align to TRBD2. Germline lookup yields CDR1 GTSNPN and CDR2 SVGIG (reference sequence). This CDR3 spans 12 amino acids. V trimming: 5 bases; J trimming: 2 bases; junction bases outside the gene matches: 2.

The V call is TRBV28, the J call TRBJ1-2; the match to TRBD1 covers 7 bases. V dropped 8 bases and J dropped 3; count of bases not matched to a gene: 9. The CDR3 has 14 residues. The V gene's germline CDR1 is MDHEN and CDR2 SYDVKM. This CDR3 reads CASGSDRPDYGYTF. The CDR3 DNA reads TGTGCCAGCGGATCGGACAGGCCGGACTATGGCTACACCTTC.

This clone has only one observation. The J gene is TRBJ2-7, the V gene TRBV2, with D uncertain. The CDR3 has 14 residues. Between the trimmed V and J ends, which lost 6 bases and 2 bases, there was a span of 14 bases. Germline V CDR1 and CDR2: SNHLY, FYNNEI. Here the CDR3 reads CASSPRSSPYEQYF. DNA for the CDR3: TGTGCCAGCAGCCCCCGGAGTAGTCCCTACGAGCAGTACTTC.

The chain employs TRBV6-5 and TRBJ2-2; 7 positions agree with TRBD1. This CDR3 spans 14 amino acids. Germline CDR1 and CDR2: MNHEY and SVGAGI. Trimming at V came to 6 bases and at J to 3 bases, leaving 4 bases not matched to a gene. DNA of the CDR3: TGTGCCAGCAGGGATCAGGGGGACACCGGGGAGCTGTTTTTT. Translation gives CASRDQGDTGELFF.

The chain joins TRBV28 to TRBJ2-7, with a tentative D call TRBD2 (5 bases). CDR1 MDHEN and CDR2 SYDVKM come from the germline V gene. The CDR3 consists of 13 residues. Trimming pared 6 bases from V and 2 bases from J, leaving 11 bases between. The CDR3 sequence is CASSSSGAYEQYF. The CDR3 bases are TGTGCCAGCAGCTCTTCCGGGGCCTACGAGCAGTACTTC.

This CDR3 is CASSMRISAPEAFF. The CDR3 DNA reads as TGTGCCAGTAGTATGAGAATCAGCGCTCCCGAAGCTTTCTTT. The gene calls are TRBV19 and TRBJ1-1; D gene unclear. V lost 3 bases, J lost 8 bases, and 16 bases lay in between. The CDR3 has 14 residues. Germline V CDR1 and CDR2: LNHDA, SQIVND (reference sequence). The entire variable domain, with the rest obtained from reference TRBV19 and TRBJ1-1, is as follows: DGGITQSPKYLFRKEGQNVTLSCEQNLNHDAMYWYRQDPGQGLRLIYYSQIVNDFQKGDIAEGYSVSREKKESFPLTVTSAQKNPTAFYLCASSMRISAPEAFFGQGTRLTVV.

The chain recombines TRBV6-6 with TRBJ2-7; 11 bases are a match to TRBD1. This CDR3 has 15 amino acids. Trimming cost V 6 bases and J 6 bases; bases outside gene matches: 10. Germline V gene data show CDR1 as MNHNY and CDR2 as SVGAGI (reference sequence). CDR3 nucleotides: TGTGCCAGCAGGAATGGACAGGGGGCGCGGACCGAGCAGTACTTC. Its translation: CASRNGQGARTEQYF.

This clone occurred once. The chain recombines TRBV27 with TRBJ2-1; possibly TRBD1 or TRBD2 for D (5 bases each). The CDR3 consists of 12 residues. The germline CDR1 and CDR2 sequences are MNHEY and SMNVEV (reference sequence). Trimming pared 3 bases from V and 9 bases from J, leaving 9 bases between. As DNA, the CDR3 is TGTGCCAGCAGTTTGCCTGGGGGTGAGCAGTTCTTC. This encodes CASSLPGGEQFF.

The chain combines TRBV2 with TRBJ1-1, with 8 bases fitting TRBD1. J gave up 1 base and V 2 bases, and 6 bases lay outside the gene matches. The CDR3 runs to 16 residues. The V gene's germline CDR1 is SNHLY and CDR2 FYNNEI. The DNA for the CDR3 is TGTGCCAGCAGTGAACGACAGGGGCGCGAGAACACTGAAGCTTTCTTT. This encodes CASSERQGRENTEAFF.

V is TRBV28 and J is TRBJ2-5; D may be TRBD1 (5 bases). The CDR3 consists of 15 residues. The V and J ends lost 6 bases and 3 bases respectively, with 17 bases between them. Per germline, CDR1 MDHEN and CDR2 SYDVKM. This CDR3 reads CASSSRQRIEETQYF. The CDR3 DNA is TGTGCCAGCAGCTCCCGACAGAGGATTGAAGAGACCCAGTACTTC. The full variable domain, with the rest looked up from reference TRBV28 and TRBJ2-5, is DVKVTQSSRYLVKRTGEKVFLECVQDMDHENMFWYRQDPGLGLRLIYFSYDVKMKEKGDIPEGYSVSREKKERFSLILESASTNQTSMYLCASSSRQRIEETQYFGPGTRLLVL.

V gene TRBV25-1 combines with J gene TRBJ2-1, with 11 bases matching TRBD2. The germline CDR1 and CDR2 sequences are MGHDK and SYGVNS. The J segment lost 9 bases and the V segment lost 4 bases, leaving 8 bases of the junction unmatched. The CDR3 covers 15 residues. The CDR3 here is CASSGLAGRGIEQFF. As DNA, the CDR3 is TGTGCCAGCAGTGGACTAGCGGGAAGGGGGATTGAGCAGTTCTTC.

The rearrangement joins TRBV28 to TRBJ2-1; maybe TRBD2 (5 bases). Germline V gives CDR1 MDHEN, CDR2 SYDVKM. V lost 6 bases to trimming and J lost 7 bases, with 16 bases between them. CDR3 length: 14 amino acids. The CDR3 loop reads CASSELGSANEQFF. Written as DNA, the CDR3 is TGTGCCAGCAGCGAACTAGGGTCGGCGAATGAGCAGTTCTTC. Full variable domain (rest looked up from reference TRBV28 and TRBJ2-1): DVKVTQSSRYLVKRTGEKVFLECVQDMDHENMFWYRQDPGLGLRLIYFSYDVKMKEKGDIPEGYSVSREKKERFSLILESASTNQTSMYLCASSELGSANEQFFGPGTRLTVL.

The chain combines TRBV14 with TRBJ2-3; TRBD1 matches 7 bases. V was clipped by 4 bases and J by 4 bases; unmatched bases: 11. The CDR3 has 16 amino acids. Per germline, CDR1 SGHDN and CDR2 FVKESK. CDR3 bases: TGTGCCAGCAGCCCCTGGACAGGACCTCTCTCAGATACGCAGTATTTT. Translating gives CASSPWTGPLSDTQYF. Filled out from reference TRBV14 and TRBJ2-3, the complete variable domain reads EAGVTQFPSHSVIEKGQTVTLRCDPISGHDNLYWYRRVMGKEIKFLLHFVKESKQDESGMPNNRFLAERTGGTYSTLKVQPAELEDSGVYFCASSPWTGPLSDTQYFGPGTRLTVL.

The chain is built from TRBV4-1 and TRBJ2-2; D call uncertain. The ends were cut back, 1 base at V and 6 bases at J, with 9 bases in the middle. This CDR3 contains 14 residues. Germline V gene sequence: CDR1 MGHRA, CDR2 YSYEKL. In DNA form, the CDR3 reads TGCGCCAGCAGCCAAGTAGAAGTATCCGGGGAGCTGTTTTTT. It specifies CASSQVEVSGELFF.

The V call is TRBV11-2, the J call TRBJ2-7; maybe TRBD2 (7 bases). Germline V CDR1 and CDR2: SGHAT, FQNNGV. The CDR3 loop spans 15 amino acids. V lost 7 bases and J lost 3, with 19 bases in between. The CDR3 DNA sequence: TGTGCCAGCAACTATCCAGGGGAGGGCATCTACGAGCAGTACTTC. This encodes CASNYPGEGIYEQYF. The variable domain in full, with the rest retrieved from reference TRBV11-2 and TRBJ2-7, is EAGVAQSPRYKIIEKRQSVAFWCNPISGHATLYWYQQILGQGPKLLIQFQNNGVVDDSQLPKDRFSAERLKGVDSTLKIQPAKLEDSAVYLCASNYPGEGIYEQYFGPGTRLTVT.

This clone has only a few counts. This chain uses TRBV7-9 with TRBJ1-1; D not resolved. This CDR3 is 10 amino acids long. The germline V and J ends were trimmed by 2 bases and 8 bases, with 3 bases remaining between them. The germline V gene encodes CDR1 SEHNR and CDR2 FQNEAQ (reference sequence). The CDR3 sequence is CASSLKEAFF. CDR3 coding DNA: TGTGCCAGCAGCTTAAAGGAAGCTTTCTTT.

The V call is TRBV19, the J call TRBJ2-2; TRBD2 aligns across 8 bases. Germline CDR1 reads LNHDA; CDR2 reads SQIVND (reference sequence). V lost 2 bases, J lost 1 base, and 3 bases stayed unmatched. The CDR3 loop spans 16 amino acids. The CDR3 is CASSISGSMNTGELFF. For the CDR3, the DNA is TGTGCCAGTAGTATAAGCGGGAGTATGAACACCGGGGAGCTGTTTTTT.

This clone was observed a single time. The chain links TRBV5-6 to TRBJ2-1, with D possibly matching TRBD2 (7 bases). The CDR3 length is 15 residues. Trimming removed 3 bases at V and 7 bases at J, with 17 bases between. Germline V gene data show CDR1 as SGHDT and CDR2 as YYEEEE. The CDR3 loop is CASSSRWGGRNEQFF. CDR3 DNA: TGTGCCAGCAGCTCTCGATGGGGGGGGCGGAATGAGCAGTTCTTC.

The genes are TRBV11-2 and TRBJ2-5; 9 bases align to TRBD2. The ends lost 2 bases at V and 5 bases at J; junction bases unmatched: 3. Germline values: CDR1 SGHAT, CDR2 FQNNGV. This CDR3 has 14 residues. CDR3 in DNA: TGTGCCAGCAGCTTACTAGCGGGAATTGAGACCCAGTACTTC. Its translation is CASSLLAGIETQYF.

V and J are TRBV11-2 and TRBJ2-5; D is unresolved. Germline V gives CDR1 SGHAT, CDR2 FQNNGV. This CDR3 is 14 amino acids long. V was cut by 1 base and J by 5 bases, with 11 bases left in between. The CDR3 sequence: CASSLGQLWETQYF. DNA for the CDR3: TGTGCCAGCAGCTTAGGGCAGCTATGGGAGACCCAGTACTTC. The full variable domain, rest sourced from reference TRBV11-2 and TRBJ2-5, is EAGVAQSPRYKIIEKRQSVAFWCNPISGHATLYWYQQILGQGPKLLIQFQNNGVVDDSQLPKDRFSAERLKGVDSTLKIQPAKLEDSAVYLCASSLGQLWETQYFGPGTRLLVL.

This clone came up a few times. The chain combines TRBV27 with TRBJ2-6, with 12 bases identical to TRBD2. From germline, CDR1 is MNHEY and CDR2 SMNVEV (reference sequence). V shed 2 bases, J shed 2 bases, and the junction held 13 bases outside the gene matches. The CDR3 is 21 amino acids. The CDR3, as DNA: TGTGCCAGCAGTTTACAACAGTTGTCTAGCGGGAGGGCCACTGGGGCCAACGTCCTGACTTTC. It is translated as CASSLQQLSSGRATGANVLTF.

Only one count was recorded for this clone. V gene TRBV28 combines with J gene TRBJ2-3, with 7 bases that match TRBD2. From germline, CDR1 is MDHEN and CDR2 SYDVKM. V gave up 6 bases and J gave up 4 bases; unmatched junction bases: 13. This CDR3 spans 16 amino acids. In DNA, the CDR3 is TGTGCCAGCAGCTACCGCCACGGGAGGAGCCCAGATACGCAGTATTTT. Translated, it gives CASSYRHGRSPDTQYF.

V gene TRBV2 combines with J gene TRBJ2-7, with 8 bases lining up with TRBD1. CDR3 length: 17 amino acids. CDR1 is SNHLY and CDR2 is FYNNEI in the germline V gene. V lost 3 bases to trimming and J lost 3 bases; unmatched junction nucleotides: 13. The chain's CDR3 is CASSDGQGGSKIYEQYF. The CDR3 DNA reads as TGTGCCAGCAGTGACGGACAGGGTGGTTCGAAGATCTACGAGCAGTACTTC.

This chain uses TRBV4-2 with TRBJ1-2; 11 bases are shared with TRBD1. CDR1 is LGHNA, CDR2 YNFKEQ, per germline. Trimming at V came to 3 bases and at J to 4 bases, leaving 7 bases not matched to a gene. This CDR3 is built from 16 residues. In DNA, the CDR3 is TGTGCCAGCAGCCAGGACGGGACAGGGGGTGCCTATGGCTACACCTTC. This sequence encodes CASSQDGTGGAYGYTF.

The chain carries TRBV7-3 and TRBJ1-5; D not certain. Trimming removed 1 base at V and 0 bases at J, with 10 bases between. Germline V lookup: CDR1 SGHTA, CDR2 FQGTGA. The CDR3 is 16 residues long. In DNA, the CDR3 is TGTGCCAGCAGCTTAAGGACCGCCCGTAGCAATCAGCCCCAGCATTTT. Translating it yields CASSLRTARSNQPQHF.

The rearrangement uses TRBV19 and TRBJ2-5; D tentatively reads TRBD1 or TRBD2 (5 bases each). Germline V gives CDR1 LNHDA, CDR2 SQIVND (reference sequence). V lost 4 bases to trimming and J lost 7 bases, with 13 bases between them. The CDR3 contains 13 residues. CDR3 amino acids: CASSSGDRPTQYF. The CDR3 DNA follows: TGTGCCAGTAGTAGTGGGGACCGCCCGACCCAGTACTTC.

This clone was seen more than once but under ten times. The gene calls are TRBV21-1 and TRBJ1-4; the table's D call, TRBD1, was not checked against the DNA. TRBV21-1 is classified as a pseudogene. CDR3 length: 15 amino acids. In nucleotides, the CDR3 is TGTGCCAGCAGCATGAGACAGGGGGCTTGGGAAAAACTGTTTTTT. This gives the protein CASSMRQGAWEKLFF.

The V gene is TRBV28, the J gene TRBJ2-3; 9 bases line up with TRBD1. The CDR3 consists of 15 residues. The germline CDR1 and CDR2 sequences are MDHEN and SYDVKM. The V gene end was trimmed by 2 bases and the J gene end by 1 base; junction bases not matched to a gene: 1. CDR3 sequence reads: CASSLRTGGTDTQYF. CDR3 DNA sequence: TGTGCCAGCAGTTTACGGACAGGGGGCACAGATACGCAGTATTTT. Based on the CDR3 plus reference TRBV28 and TRBJ2-3, the full variable domain is DVKVTQSSRYLVKRTGEKVFLECVQDMDHENMFWYRQDPGLGLRLIYFSYDVKMKEKGDIPEGYSVSREKKERFSLILESASTNQTSMYLCASSLRTGGTDTQYFGPGTRLTVL.